These T cell receptor beta chains were read from a single sample in a study of tumor and adjacent non-tumor tissue in lung cancer. TCRdb reanalysed the multiplex PCR reads using MiXCR and keeps one entry per CDR3 protein. This sample has tens of thousands of distinct CDR3 sequences; less than 75% occur once, and the top ten carry roughly a quarter. What was sequenced was distant non-tumor lung tissue. All receptors derive from a woman aged 45-65 years with non-small cell lung cancer. The CDR3 runs from the conserved cysteine through the conserved F or W. A D gene is named only where the DNA matches it firmly. Size tells how often a clone was seen (once, few, many) or the class of an expanded clone, and some rows leave it out.

j_call clone_size v_call d_call cdr3_aa cdr3_nt
TRBJ2-1 NA TRBV20-1 NA CSARDGGRSCNEQFF TGCAGTGCTAGGGATGGTGGGAGGTCTTGCAATGAGCAGTTCTTC
TRBJ2-6 NA TRBV6-5 TRBD1 CATGGGRWGNVLTF TGTGCGACAGGGGGGGGGCGTTGGGGCAACGTCCTGACTTTC
TRBJ2-2 once TRBV10-3 NA CAISESIADGALFF TGTGCCATCAGTGAGTCGATAGCAGATGGGGCGCTGTTTTTT
TRBJ2-7 NA TRBV11-2 TRBD1 CASSSGTDRTYEQYF TGTGCCAGCAGCTCGGGGACAGATCGGACCTACGAACAGTACTTC
TRBJ2-5 many TRBV11-2 NA CASSFRLETQYF TGTGCCAGCAGCTTCAGGTTGGAGACCCAGTACTTC
TRBJ2-7 NA TRBV6-6 NA CASRPGDLPYEHYF TGTGCCAGCAGGCCCGGGGACCTTCCCTACGAGCACTACTTC
TRBJ1-1 NA TRBV5-1 TRBD1 CASSWTGGANEAFF TGCGCCAGCAGCTGGACAGGGGGCGCGAATGAAGCTTTCTTT
TRBJ2-1 once TRBV11-1 NA CASSLPPLDVQFF TGTGCTAGCAGCCTACCTCCGCTGGACGTGCAGTTCTTC
TRBJ1-2 many TRBV20-1 NA CSARDIGYGYTF TGCAGTGCTAGAGATATAGGGTATGGCTACACCTTC
TRBJ2-7 NA TRBV11-2 NA CASSPWAGGPYEQYF TGTGCCAGCAGCCCTTGGGCTGGCGGTCCTTACGAGCAGTACTTC
TRBJ2-1 few TRBV25-1 NA CASSLTGPLREQFF TGTGCCAGCAGTCTAACAGGGCCCCTGAGGGAGCAGTTCTTC
TRBJ2-1 NA TRBV11-1 TRBD2 CASTLAGAGNERFF TGTGCCAGCACACTAGCGGGAGCAGGGAATGAGCGCTTCTTC
TRBJ2-3 few TRBV7-9 NA CASSPRSLGEDTQYF TGTGCCAGTAGCCCCCGGTCTCTAGGGGAGGATACGCAGTATTTT
TRBJ2-7 NA TRBV29-1 TRBD1 CGVSPAGGSYEQYF TGCGGCGTTTCCCCGGCAGGGGGTTCCTATGAGCAGTACTTC
TRBJ2-2 NA TRBV6-1 NA CASMWFSTVNTGELFF TGTGCCAGCATGTGGTTTTCGACGGTGAACACCGGGGAGCTGTTTTTT
TRBJ1-1 NA TRBV28 NA CASSSHRTLYPEPFF TGTGCCAGCAGTTCCCATCGGACACTATACCCTGAACCTTTCTTT
TRBJ2-5 NA TRBV20-1 NA CSATKPTGSGETQYF TGCAGTGCTACCAAACCGACGGGGAGCGGCGAGACCCAGTACTTC
TRBJ1-5 once TRBV20-1 NA CSARVRTQPQHF TGCAGTGCTAGAGTCAGGACCCAACCCCAGCATTTT
TRBJ2-3 few TRBV10-3 NA CAISGYYPDTQYF TGTGCCATTAGTGGCTACTACCCCGATACGCAGTATTTT
TRBJ1-1 NA TRBV4-1 NA CVSSQDRYGENTEAFF TGCGTCAGCAGCCAAGATCGTTACGGGGAGAACACTGAAGCTTTCTTT
TRBJ1-1 NA TRBV11-2 NA CASSLVSCTWGAFF TGTGCCAGCAGCTTAGTGTCATGTACGTGGGGGGCTTTCTTT
TRBJ1-5 few TRBV7-8 TRBD1 CASSLGQGYQPQHF TGTGCCAGCAGCTTAGGACAGGGCTATCAGCCCCAGCATTTT
TRBJ1-5 NA TRBV4-3 NA CASSQGGSLPQHF TGCGCCAGCAGCCAAGGGGGTAGCCTGCCCCAGCATTTT
TRBJ1-4 NA TRBV20-1 TRBD1 CGPRGQGDEKLFF TGCGGTCCTAGAGGACAGGGAGATGAAAAACTGTTTTTT
TRBJ2-3 once TRBV28 TRBD1 CASIGTGGNTDTQYF TGTGCCAGCATTGGGACAGGGGGCAACACAGATACGCAGTATTTT
TRBJ2-7 NA TRBV6-1 NA CACSEWVGGKYEQCF TGTGCCTGCAGTGAATGGGTAGGGGGGAAGTACGAGCAGTGCTTC
TRBJ2-3 NA TRBV11-1 TRBD1 CASSMATGADTLYF TGTGCTAGCAGCATGGCTACAGGGGCTGATACGCTGTATTTT
TRBJ1-5 NA TRBV6-2/TRBV6-3 TRBD1 CASGSDRAQHQHF TGTGCCAGCGGTTCCGACAGGGCGCAGCACCAGCATTTT
TRBJ2-1 NA TRBV11-2 TRBD2 CVSTAGLALYNEQFF TGTGTCAGCACCGCGGGACTAGCGCTCTACAATGAGCAGTTCTTC
TRBJ2-3 NA TRBV4-2 TRBD1 CASKVGTGGANTQYF TGTGCCAGCAAGGTAGGGACAGGAGGGGCAAATACGCAGTATTTT
TRBJ1-1 once TRBV5-1 NA CASSDGRIEASF TGCGCCAGCAGCGACGGGAGAATTGAAGCTTCCTTT
TRBJ2-3 NA TRBV11-1 NA CANSIATGTDTQYF TGTGCCAACAGCATAGCGACCGGCACAGATACGCAGTATTTT
TRBJ1-6 many TRBV7-9 NA CASSLGGPTSYNSPLHF TGTGCCAGCAGCTTAGGAGGGCCGACCTCCTATAATTCACCCCTCCACTTT
TRBJ2-7 few TRBV12-3/TRBV12-4 NA CATSRGRAYEQYF TGTGCCACTTCTAGGGGGAGGGCTTACGAGCAGTACTTT
TRBJ1-3 NA TRBV18 NA CATSPRSSGNTIYF TGTGCCACCTCACCAAGGAGCTCTGGAAACACCATATATTTT
TRBJ2-3 many TRBV30 NA CAWSVGGLADTQYF TGTGCCTGGAGCGTTGGGGGGCTCGCAGATACGCAGTATTTT
TRBJ1-1 NA TRBV20-1 NA CSASTNLQRRRGREAFF TGCAGTGCTAGCACTAATTTACAGCGTAGAAGAGGGAGAGAAGCTTTCTTT
TRBJ2-7 few TRBV11-2 NA CASNSSTGRTYEQYF TGTGCCAGCAACTCGAGTACAGGCCGGACCTACGAGCAGTACTTC
TRBJ2-3 NA TRBV6-5 NA CARLERDMHYF TGTGCCAGACTAGAGCGAGATATGCACTATTTT
TRBJ2-5 once TRBV5-6 TRBD2 CVSSLLNGRAGETQYF TGTGTCAGCAGCCTTCTCAACGGGAGGGCCGGAGAGACCCAGTACTTC
TRBJ2-3 NA TRBV20-1 TRBD2 CSARETSIPDTQYF TGCAGTGCTAGAGAGACTAGCATTCCTGATACGCAGTATTTT
TRBJ2-2 NA TRBV12-3/TRBV12-4 NA CASSPWIGASNTGELFF TGTGCCAGCAGTCCCTGGATAGGGGCTTCGAACACCGGGGAGCTGTTTTTT
TRBJ2-1 NA TRBV29-1 NA CIVETGYNEQFF TGCATCGTTGAAACGGGATACAATGAGCAGTTCTTC
TRBJ2-1 NA TRBV19 TRBD1 CASTPTGSLYNEQFF TGTGCCAGTACCCCGACAGGGTCGCTCTACAATGAGCAGTTCTTC
TRBJ2-1 NA TRBV4-1 NA CASSQEGGGRLGHNGQFF TGCGCCAGCAGCCAAGAGGGGGGTGGGCGGTTGGGGCATAATGGGCAGTTCTTC
TRBJ2-7 NA TRBV6-5 TRBD2 CASSYRLRGSSGRDYEQYF TGTGCCAGCAGTTATCGCCTCCGTGGGTCTAGCGGGAGAGATTACGAGCAGTACTTC
TRBJ2-2 NA TRBV11-2 NA CVSGKNWDTGELLF TGTGTCAGCGGCAAAAACTGGGACACCGGGGAGCTGCTTTTT
TRBJ2-5 NA TRBV11-2 TRBD2 CVSSLGTSGTSGTHYF TGTGTCAGCAGTCTTGGGACTAGCGGGACCTCGGGGACCCATTACTTC
TRBJ1-4 NA TRBV12-3/TRBV12-4 NA CASNSRGHTNEKLFF TGTGCCAGCAACAGCAGGGGCCATACTAATGAAAAACTGTTTTTT
TRBJ1-6 NA TRBV4-2 NA CASSPSWTHNNSPLHF TGTGCCAGCAGTCCAAGCTGGACACACAATAATTCACCCCTCCATTTT
TRBJ2-2 NA TRBV4-2 TRBD1 CSSSQVPLQADRGKTGELFF TGTTCCAGCAGCCAAGTCCCCCTGCAGGCCGACAGGGGGAAGACCGGGGAGTTGTTTTTT
TRBJ1-6 NA TRBV20-1 NA CSARRIGVVSRMEQGSPLHF TGCAGTGCTCGACGAATTGGGGTCGTGTCTAGGATGGAGCAGGGATCACCCCTCCACTTT
TRBJ1-2 NA TRBV28 NA CASSPGQWDGYTF TGTGCCAGCAGTCCCGGGCAGTGGGATGGCTACACCTTC
TRBJ2-1 many TRBV4-1 TRBD1 CASSQEVFGTGEEQFF TGCGCCAGCAGCCAAGAAGTATTTGGGACAGGGGAGGAGCAGTTCTTC
TRBJ2-7 NA TRBV29-1 TRBD2 CSVSSGTGGNEQYF TGCAGCGTATCTAGCGGGACCGGGGGCAATGAGCAGTACTTC
TRBJ2-2 NA TRBV4-3 TRBD1 CASCRGQGAWHTGELFF TGCGCCAGCTGCCGCGGACAGGGGGCTTGGCACACCGGGGAGCTGTTTTTT